This record covers a single TCR beta chain. Its antigen is currently unknown. Alongside a J-beta primer mix, a sample-barcoded 5' primer served in a second PCR lasting roughly 7 to 11 cycles. MiXCR, run by TCRdb on the 5' RACE reads, gives a single entry per CDR3 protein. The data hold some 880,000 distinct CDR3 sequences, with approximately 35% observed a single time. The data were obtained in a study of blood T cells in healthy people across ages. Study-wide results and limits: Across the age range, TCR beta diversity per million T cells fell in a roughly linear way.

The length of the CDR3 is 11 residues. Germline V gene data show CDR1 as SEHNR and CDR2 as FQNEAQ (reference sequence). The source of this sequence is a man aged 18 to 35 in good health. The V gene is TRBV7-9, the J gene TRBJ2-5; D uncertain. TRBJ2-1 matches the DNA end more closely, so the J call is doubtful. Source material: blood. The CDR3 DNA reads TGTGCCAGCAGCTCGAGAGAGACCCAGTTCTTC. It specifies CASSSRETQFF.